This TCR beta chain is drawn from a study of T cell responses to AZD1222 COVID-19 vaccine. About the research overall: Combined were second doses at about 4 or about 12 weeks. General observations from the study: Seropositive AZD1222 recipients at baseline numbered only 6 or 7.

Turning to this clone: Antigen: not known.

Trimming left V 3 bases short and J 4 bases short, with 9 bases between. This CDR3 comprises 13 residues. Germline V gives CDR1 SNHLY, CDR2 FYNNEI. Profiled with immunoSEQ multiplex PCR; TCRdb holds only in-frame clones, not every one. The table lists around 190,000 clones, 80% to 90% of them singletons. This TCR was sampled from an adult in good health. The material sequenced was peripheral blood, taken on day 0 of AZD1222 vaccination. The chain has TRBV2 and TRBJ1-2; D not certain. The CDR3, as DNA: TGTGCCAGCAGTGAGGAAGGTCCCTATGGCTACACCTTC. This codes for CASSEEGPYGYTF.